The 16 T cell receptor beta chains below were found in one sample sequenced in a study of T cell responses to AZD1222 COVID-19 vaccine. TCRdb's copy holds only in-frame clones and misses some; the assay was immunoSEQ multiplex PCR. The data show 65,000 to 90,000 clones, 75% to 90% seen once. The sequencing used peripheral blood, collected 28 days after the second AZD1222 dose. These receptors came from an adult who received the AZD1222 COVID-19 vaccine.

The V call is TRBV5-4, the J call TRBJ1-2, with D hard to call. This CDR3 contains 15 residues. Looked up from germline, CDR1 is SGHNT and CDR2 is YYREEE (reference sequence). With 1 base removed from V and 4 bases from J, the gap between germline ends came to 14 bases. CDR3: CASSLFGQPSYGYTF. As DNA, the CDR3 is TGTGCCAGCAGCTTGTTTGGCCAGCCTTCCTATGGCTACACCTTC.

This clone has just one count. The V gene is TRBV9, the J gene TRBJ1-5; no definite D call. Trimming cost V 4 bases and J 3 bases, with 17 bases left between them. The CDR3 sequence is 16 residues long. Germline assignment: CDR1 SGDLS and CDR2 YYNGEE. CDR3: CASSYTRWGNNQPQHF. DNA for the CDR3: TGTGCCAGCAGCTACACCAGATGGGGAAACAATCAGCCCCAGCATTTT.

This chain connects TRBV27 to TRBJ1-5; D not certain. Per germline, CDR1 MNHEY and CDR2 SMNVEV (reference sequence). Trimming took off 6 bases at V and 1 base at J, with 10 bases between the two ends. CDR3 length: 14 amino acids. The CDR3: CASREAGSNQPQHF. The DNA for the CDR3 is TGTGCCAGCAGAGAGGCCGGGAGCAATCAGCCCCAGCATTTT.

V and J are TRBV6-2 or TRBV6-3 and TRBJ2-7; 7 nucleotides line up with TRBD1. The CDR3 covers 14 residues. J gave up 4 bases and V 7 bases, and 10 bases lay outside the gene matches. CDR1 is MNHEY, CDR2 SVGEGT, per germline. The CDR3 reads CASNPTGSTYEQYF. The CDR3 DNA reads as TGTGCCAGCAACCCGACAGGGTCTACTTACGAGCAGTACTTC.

V is TRBV20-1 and J is TRBJ2-7; D possibly corresponds to TRBD1 (5 bases). Germline CDR1 reads DFQATT; CDR2 reads SNEGSKA (reference sequence). This CDR3 comprises 13 residues. The V gene lost 3 bases and the J gene lost 7 bases, with 16 bases spanning the gap. The CDR3 bases are TGCAGTGCTAGTCGGCAGGGTGGAGAGGAGCAGTACTTC. Protein sequence: CSASRQGGEEQYF.

V is TRBV28 and J is TRBJ1-1; possible D gene TRBD1, 6 bases. V was shortened by 6 bases and J by 5 bases, with 19 bases between the two germline ends. The CDR3 is made up of 15 amino acids. The germline CDR1 and CDR2 sequences are MDHEN and SYDVKM. The CDR3 reads CASRPVGGAGTEAFF. DNA for the CDR3: TGTGCCAGCAGGCCAGTAGGGGGGGCCGGGACTGAAGCTTTCTTT.

The V call is TRBV14, the J call TRBJ2-7; 7 nucleotides line up with TRBD1. CDR3 size: 13 residues. Trimming removed 5 bases from V and 3 bases from J; junction bases left unmatched: 4. Germline V gene lookup returns CDR1 SGHDN and CDR2 FVKESK. The DNA of the CDR3 is TGTGCCAGCAGCGCCCGGACAGGCTACGAGCAGTACGTC. Residues: CASSARTGYEQYV.

This sequence joins TRBV19 and TRBJ1-6; D gene ambiguous. V was cut by 9 bases and J by 2 bases, with 14 bases left in between. From germline, CDR1 is LNHDA and CDR2 SQIVND (reference sequence). This CDR3 comprises 15 residues. The CDR3 here is CASQPAGPYNSPLHF. The CDR3 DNA follows: TGTGCCAGCCAACCAGCGGGCCCCTATAATTCACCCCTCCACTTT.

This clone was detected only once. The rearrangement uses TRBV28 and TRBJ2-7; TRBD2 matches 8 bases. Germline V gene data show CDR1 as MDHEN and CDR2 as SYDVKM. The V segment lost 3 bases and the J segment 4 bases; nucleotides outside the gene matches: 5. The CDR3 is 14 residues long. CDR3: CASSFGGARYEQYV. CDR3 nucleotide sequence: TGTGCCAGCAGTTTCGGGGGGGCTAGGTACGAGCAGTACGTC.

The rearrangement uses TRBV5-5 and TRBJ1-2, with D tentatively TRBD1 (5 bases). The CDR3 totals 14 residues. V lost 4 bases and J lost 1, with 11 bases in between. Germline assignment: CDR1 SGHKS and CDR2 YYEKEE (reference sequence). The CDR3 DNA is TGTGCCAGCAGCGACGACAGATATAACTATGGCTACACCTTC. This codes for CASSDDRYNYGYTF.

The DNA for the CDR3 is TGTGCCAGTAGCAGACAGGGGTCCGTAATTAGCAATCAGCCCCAGCATTTT. Translation gives CASSRQGSVISNQPQHF. The chain uses TRBV19 and TRBJ1-5; 8 nucleotides line up with TRBD1. Unmatched junction bases numbered 10, after V lost 6 bases and J lost 0 bases. Per the germline V gene, CDR1 is LNHDA and CDR2 is SQIVND (reference sequence). The CDR3 sequence is 17 residues long.

This rearrangement joins TRBV7-9 to TRBJ2-3, with 12 bases identical to TRBD2. CDR1 SEHNR and CDR2 FQNEAQ come from the germline V gene (reference sequence). J lost 2 bases, V lost 4 bases, and 4 bases had no gene match. CDR3 size: 16 residues. The CDR3 loop reads CASSSLAGGLTDTQYF. The CDR3 nucleotides are TGTGCCAGCAGCTCACTAGCGGGGGGCCTCACAGATACGCAGTATTTT.

The chain joins TRBV4-2 to TRBJ2-1; 14 positions agree with TRBD2. V shed 1 base and J 7 bases; nucleotides not matched to a gene: 0. The CDR3 length is 15 residues. Germline CDR1 is LGHNA and CDR2 is YNFKEQ. The CDR3 nucleotides are TGTGCCAGCAGCCAAGGACTAGCGGGAGGGAATGAGCAGTTCTTC. It encodes CASSQGLAGGNEQFF.

The sample holds one count of this clone. The chain uses TRBV16 and TRBJ1-5; D unresolved. The CDR3 runs 12 residues. Germline CDR1 KGHSY, CDR2 FQNENV. V lost 4 bases and J 6 bases, leaving 7 bases between the germline ends. The CDR3 DNA follows: TGTGCCAGCAGCCCGGGGAGTCAGCCCCAGCATTTT. Translated, it gives CASSPGSQPQHF.

The chain uses TRBV25-1 and TRBJ2-7, with D possibly called TRBD1 or TRBD2 (6 bases each). V was clipped by 10 bases and J by 5 bases, with 15 bases between them. The CDR3 extends over 12 amino acids. Germline V gene sequence: CDR1 MGHDK, CDR2 SYGVNS. The CDR3 DNA is TGTGCCATCAAGATAGGGGGGAACGAGCAGTACGTC. Translated: CAIKIGGNEQYV.

The V gene is TRBV6-2 or TRBV6-3, the J gene TRBJ1-6; D is unresolved. Germline V gene lookup returns CDR1 MNHEY and CDR2 SVGEGT. The V end was cut by 5 bases, the J end by 18 bases, with 20 bases between. The CDR3 sequence is 13 residues long. CDR3 nucleotide sequence: TGTGCCAGCAGTCCCAGTGGCGGGTACAAGGCCCACTTT. Translating it yields CASSPSGGYKAHF.